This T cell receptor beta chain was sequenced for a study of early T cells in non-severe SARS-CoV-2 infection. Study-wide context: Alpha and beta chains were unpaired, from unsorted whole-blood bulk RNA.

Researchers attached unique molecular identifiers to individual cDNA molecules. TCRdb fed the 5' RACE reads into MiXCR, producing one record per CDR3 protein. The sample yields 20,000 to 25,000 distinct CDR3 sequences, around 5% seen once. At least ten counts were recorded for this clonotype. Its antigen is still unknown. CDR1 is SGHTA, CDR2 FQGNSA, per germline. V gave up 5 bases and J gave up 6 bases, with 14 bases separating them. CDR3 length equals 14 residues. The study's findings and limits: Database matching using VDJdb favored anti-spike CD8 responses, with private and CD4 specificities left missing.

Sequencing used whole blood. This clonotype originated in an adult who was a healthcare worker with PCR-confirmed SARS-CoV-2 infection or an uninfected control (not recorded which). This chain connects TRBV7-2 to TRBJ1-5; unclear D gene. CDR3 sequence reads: CASSTGIPPQPQHF. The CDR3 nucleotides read TGTGCCAGCAGCACCGGGATCCCACCTCAGCCCCAGCATTTT.